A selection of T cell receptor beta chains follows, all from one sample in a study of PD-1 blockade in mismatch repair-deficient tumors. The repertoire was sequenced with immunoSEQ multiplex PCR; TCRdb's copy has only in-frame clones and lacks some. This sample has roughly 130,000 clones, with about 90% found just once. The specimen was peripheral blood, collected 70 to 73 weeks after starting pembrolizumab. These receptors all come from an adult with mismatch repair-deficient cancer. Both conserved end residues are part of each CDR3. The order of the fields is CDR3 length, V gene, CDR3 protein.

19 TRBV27 CASSQFGLAGVGSYNEQFF
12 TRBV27 CASSPTGETQYF
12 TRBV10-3 CAISESGGELFF
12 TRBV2 CASSVYPYEQYF
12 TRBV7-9 CASSWDRAIQYF
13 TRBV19 CASIKARATEAFF
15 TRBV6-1 CASSEGLAETYEQYF
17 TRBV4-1 CASSQEYTSGMYGEQYF
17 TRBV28 CASSLWAGVTSTDTQYF
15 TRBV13 CASSSLSGGPDTQYF
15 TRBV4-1 CASSQVWRGSYEQYF
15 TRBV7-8 CASSLSSGLLYEQYF
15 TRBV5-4 CASSAGDRGLFGYTF
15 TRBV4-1 CASSRGPGEGQPQHF
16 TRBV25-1 CASSEDGGTSTDTQYF
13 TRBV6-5 CASRAWTGLGYTF
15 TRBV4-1 CASSSGTSGTDTQYF
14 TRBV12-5 CASGLVRGVGEQFF
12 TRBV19 CASRLGTDTQYF
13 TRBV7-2 CASSPRGTYEQYF
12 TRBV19 CASSVRGGEQYF
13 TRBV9 CASSGGSQETQYF
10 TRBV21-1 CASNRDGYTF
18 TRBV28 CASSGSGTWDYGTDTQYF
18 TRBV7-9 CASSVIARRESHTDTQYF
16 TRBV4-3 CASSQDSAQKGSEAFF
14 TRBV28 CASSRPPGAAGAFF
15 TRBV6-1 CASSTGTVSTDTQYF
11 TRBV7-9 CASSLGREAFF
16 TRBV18 CASSPPQGLLNYGYTF
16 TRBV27 CASSPLWQRLNTEAFF
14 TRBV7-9 CASSPPIGTDTQYF
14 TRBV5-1 CASSSGTSGYEQYF
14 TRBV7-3 CASTLVGGTGELFF
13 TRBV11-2 CASSFHSNQPQHF
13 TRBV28 CASTMTGLTEAFF
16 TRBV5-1 CASRSGLAEETDTQYF